This T cell receptor beta chain stems from a study of shared clonotypes between healthy human individuals. Study-wide context: A donor's plate count was three for CD4 naive and three for CD4 memory; CD8 naive had two and CD8 memory one. Overall study findings and caveats: Naive subsets, compared against memory subsets, generally had larger estimated richness values.

Data came from immunoSEQ multiplex PCR; TCRdb stores just in-frame clones and leaves some out. The repertoire consists of millions of clones, with 90% to 95% occurring once and the leading ten covering about 0.13%. For this clone: Its specificity is not known.

CDR1 and CDR2 (germline): SGHTA, FQGNSA. CDR3 size: 14 residues. V was pared by 6 bases and J by 0 bases, with 3 bases of the junction left unmatched. Recent acute infections and vaccinations were absent in the healthy HIV-negative adult donors. A CD45RA+ naive subset and a CD45RA-negative memory subset were split from CD4+ cells. The material sequenced was naive CD4+ T cells sorted from blood. This sample's subset: CD45RA+ positively selected. The J gene is TRBJ1-1, the V gene TRBV7-2; TRBD1 aligns across 8 bases. This sequence was found in a young man in good health. The CDR3 coding sequence is TGTGCCAGCAGGACAGGGGTAATGAACACTGAAGCTTTCTTT. This codes for CASRTGVMNTEAFF.